These 13 T cell receptor beta chains originate from one sample sequenced in a study of long-term antiretroviral therapy in people with HIV. Survey level was the resolution at which the v3.0 immunoSEQ assay ran. Clones were sequenced by immunoSEQ multiplex PCR, and TCRdb holds only the in-frame ones, with some missing. The table lists 30,000 to 40,000 clones, over 75% of them singletons, with roughly 6.1% in the top ten. Source: unsorted PBMCs, taken 0.6 years after starting antiretroviral therapy. The receptors stem from a man aged 18 to 29 with HIV.

This sequence joins TRBV13 and TRBJ2-5, with a tentative D call TRBD1 (6 bases). The CDR3 is 14 residues long. The germline V and J ends were trimmed by 4 bases and 0 bases, with 9 bases remaining between them. CDR1 is PRHDT, CDR2 FYEKMQ, per germline (reference sequence). CDR3 in DNA: TGTGCCAGCAGCTCGAGGGGGTACCAAGAGACCCAGTACTTC. It translates to CASSSRGYQETQYF.

This sequence joins TRBV6-4 and TRBJ2-3, with D tentatively TRBD2 (6 bases). The V and J ends lost 2 bases and 0 bases respectively, with 6 bases between them. CDR3 length: 14 residues. CDR1 is MRHNA and CDR2 is SNTAGT in the germline V gene. The CDR3, as DNA: TGTGCCAGCAGTGACGGGACTAGCACAGATACGCAGTATTTT. This translates into CASSDGTSTDTQYF.

This clone was observed a handful of times. This sequence joins TRBV6-1 and TRBJ2-7, with no clear D. CDR1 is MNHNS, CDR2 SASEGT, per germline. The CDR3 runs to 13 residues. Trimming stripped 4 bases from V and 0 bases from J, with 7 bases between. CDR3 protein: CASSVQSSYEQYF. CDR3 DNA sequence: TGTGCCAGCAGTGTTCAGAGCTCCTACGAGCAGTACTTC.

This clone was counted a single time. This chain uses TRBV19 with TRBJ1-4; D may be TRBD1 (5 bases). This CDR3 region has 15 residues. V was cut by 5 bases and J by 5 bases, with 15 bases left in between. Germline lookup yields CDR1 LNHDA and CDR2 SQIVND (reference sequence). The CDR3 spells CASSRAQGLNEKLFF. In DNA, the CDR3 is TGTGCCAGTAGTCGCGCCCAGGGTTTAAATGAAAAACTGTTTTTT. Based on the CDR3 plus reference TRBV19 and TRBJ1-4, the full variable domain is DGGITQSPKYLFRKEGQNVTLSCEQNLNHDAMYWYRQDPGQGLRLIYYSQIVNDFQKGDIAEGYSVSREKKESFPLTVTSAQKNPTAFYLCASSRAQGLNEKLFFGSGTQLSVL.

The rearrangement links TRBV6-4 to TRBJ2-1; 9 positions agree with TRBD1. With 4 bases clipped from V and 6 bases from J, the junction kept 4 bases outside the gene matches. There are 14 residues in the CDR3. Germline CDR1 is MRHNA and CDR2 is SNTAGT. CDR3 nucleotide sequence: TGTGCCAGCAGTGCAGGACAGGGGATCAATGAGCAGTTCTTC. Its protein is CASSAGQGINEQFF.

The V and J genes are TRBV7-9 and TRBJ1-1; 7 bases align to TRBD1. CDR3 size: 15 residues. Germline values: CDR1 SEHNR, CDR2 FQNEAQ (reference sequence). V dropped 5 bases and J dropped 5; count of bases not matched to a gene: 11. The CDR3: CASSDQDRSVTEAFF. Here the CDR3 DNA reads TGTGCCAGCAGCGATCAGGACAGGAGTGTTACTGAAGCTTTCTTT. Based on the CDR3 plus reference TRBV7-9 and TRBJ1-1, the full variable domain is DTGVSQNPRHKITKRGQNVTFRCDPISEHNRLYWYRQTLGQGPEFLTYFQNEAQLEKSRLLSDRFSAERPKGSFSTLEIQRTEQGDSAMYLCASSDQDRSVTEAFFGQGTRLTVV.

The chain employs TRBV9 and TRBJ1-1; D may be TRBD1 (5 bases). In germline, CDR1 is SGDLS, CDR2 YYNGEE. The CDR3 sequence is 16 residues long. The ends were cut back, 0 bases at V and 4 bases at J, with 16 bases in the middle. The CDR3 protein is CASSVAGGVMATEAFF. The DNA for the CDR3 is TGTGCCAGCAGCGTAGCTGGGGGTGTCATGGCCACTGAAGCTTTCTTT.

The chain combines TRBV7-9 with TRBJ2-1, with 8 bases aligning to TRBD2. Germline V gene data show CDR1 as SEHNR and CDR2 as FQNEAQ (reference sequence). This CDR3 spans 15 amino acids. The V and J ends lost 5 bases and 6 bases, in that order; junction bases with no gene match: 9. Here the CDR3 reads CASSPRTSPSNEQFF. The CDR3 coding sequence is TGTGCCAGCAGCCCCCGGACTAGCCCCTCCAATGAGCAGTTCTTC.

The chain combines TRBV19 with TRBJ1-2; TRBD1 agrees at 7 bases. Germline CDR1 is LNHDA and CDR2 is SQIVND (reference sequence). Trimming removed 3 bases from V and 4 bases from J; junction bases left unmatched: 11. There are 16 residues in the CDR3. The DNA for the CDR3 is TGTGCCAGTAGTATTTATCAACAGGGGCCAGCCTATGGCTACACCTTC. It yields the protein CASSIYQQGPAYGYTF.

This rearrangement joins TRBV5-1 to TRBJ2-3; D assignment may be TRBD1 or TRBD2 (6 bases each). This CDR3 region has 15 residues. The V end lost 1 base, the J end lost 2 bases, and 11 bases lay between the germline ends. Per the germline V gene, CDR1 is SGHRS and CDR2 is YFSETQ. The CDR3 is CASSLSSGATDTQYF. The CDR3 nucleotides are TGCGCCAGCAGCTTGAGCTCGGGGGCCACAGATACGCAGTATTTT. Looking up the rest from reference TRBV5-1 and TRBJ2-3 gives the full variable domain: KAGVTQTPRYLIKTRGQQVTLSCSPISGHRSVSWYQQTPGQGLQFLFEYFSETQRNKGNFPGRFSGRQFSNSRSEMNVSTLELGDSALYLCASSLSSGATDTQYFGPGTRLTVL.

The rearrangement links TRBV6-1 to TRBJ2-2; 10 bases are shared with TRBD2. This CDR3 is 15 amino acids long. V gave up 7 bases and J gave up 4 bases; unmatched junction bases: 6. Germline V gene data show CDR1 as MNHNS and CDR2 as SASEGT. The CDR3 DNA reads as TGTGCCAGCAAAAAGCGGGAGGGTTCCACCGGGGAGCTGTTTTTT. This gives the protein CASKKREGSTGELFF.

J is TRBJ2-7 and V is TRBV28; the match to TRBD2 covers 7 bases. The trim removed 2 bases at V and 0 bases at J, leaving 1 base unmatched. The CDR3 runs 14 residues. Germline V gene data show CDR1 as MDHEN and CDR2 as SYDVKM. CDR3 nucleotides: TGTGCCAGCAGTTTAACTAGCGTCTCCTACGAGCAGTACTTC. It is translated as CASSLTSVSYEQYF.

This clone has a single count. The CDR3 sequence is CASNPGWGETQYF. The CDR3 DNA reads as TGTGCCAGCAACCCAGGATGGGGGGAGACCCAGTACTTC. The chain joins TRBV28 to TRBJ2-5; D may correspond to TRBD1 or TRBD2 (5 bases each). V was pared by 7 bases and J by 5 bases, with 14 bases between. Germline-derived CDR1 and CDR2 are MDHEN and SYDVKM. This CDR3 has 13 amino acids.